Listed below are T cell receptor beta chains from one sample, sequenced in a study of blood T cell repertoires in COVID-19. Only in-frame clones appear in the TCRdb table, and some are missing; sequencing was by immunoSEQ multiplex PCR. This sample has roughly 270,000 clones; 70% to 90% occur once, and the top ten carry roughly 9.1%. The sample comprised peripheral blood. The receptors stem from a man between 18 and 29 years old with active or convalescent COVID-19. Each CDR3 is given with its conserved first and last residue. A D gene is named only where the DNA matches it firmly. Some rows have no size entry. The others give once, few or many, or a class for an expanded clone.

v_call: TRBV5-1; clone_size: NA; j_call: TRBJ2-1; d_call: TRBD1; cdr3_nt: TGCGCCAGCAGCACCTCCGGGACAGGGCACAATGAGCAGTTCTTC; cdr3_aa: CASSTSGTGHNEQFF
v_call: TRBV27; clone_size: NA; j_call: TRBJ1-2; d_call: NA; cdr3_nt: TGTGCCAGCAGTCCAGGGGTGAACTATGGCTACACCTTC; cdr3_aa: CASSPGVNYGYTF
v_call: TRBV4-1; clone_size: NA; j_call: TRBJ1-6; d_call: NA; cdr3_nt: TGCGCCAGCAGCCAAGGAAGGGGTTCCTATAATTCACCCCTCCACTTT; cdr3_aa: CASSQGRGSYNSPLHF
v_call: TRBV13; clone_size: NA; j_call: TRBJ2-5; d_call: TRBD2; cdr3_nt: TGTGCCAGCAGCACTGGACCGGGGGGGGAGGAGACCCAGTACTTC; cdr3_aa: CASSTGPGGEETQYF
v_call: TRBV11-2; clone_size: NA; j_call: TRBJ2-4; d_call: TRBD2; cdr3_nt: TGTGCCAGCAGCTTAGTTTGGACTAGCGTCCTGGCCAAAAACATTCAGTACTTC; cdr3_aa: CASSLVWTSVLAKNIQYF
v_call: TRBV2; clone_size: NA; j_call: TRBJ2-7; d_call: TRBD1; cdr3_nt: TGTGCCAGCAGGGGGACAGGGGCCTACGAGCAGTACTTC; cdr3_aa: CASRGTGAYEQYF
v_call: TRBV9; clone_size: NA; j_call: TRBJ1-1; d_call: NA; cdr3_nt: TGTGCCAGCAGCGTGGGGACATGGAACACTGAAGCTTTCTTT; cdr3_aa: CASSVGTWNTEAFF
v_call: TRBV9; clone_size: NA; j_call: TRBJ2-4; d_call: NA; cdr3_nt: TGTGCCAGCAGCGTTGGGGGGTCCAAAAACATTCAGTACTTC; cdr3_aa: CASSVGGSKNIQYF
v_call: TRBV5-3; clone_size: NA; j_call: TRBJ2-7; d_call: NA; cdr3_nt: TGTGCCAGAAGCTTTAGCGGCGCCCCCTCTCATTGCGAGCAGTACTTC; cdr3_aa: CARSFSGAPSHCEQYF
v_call: TRBV13; clone_size: NA; j_call: TRBJ1-1; d_call: NA; cdr3_nt: TGTGCCAGCAGGGTGACAGTTCCCACTGAAGCTTTCTTT; cdr3_aa: CASRVTVPTEAFF
v_call: TRBV5-6; clone_size: few; j_call: TRBJ1-5; d_call: TRBD1; cdr3_nt: TGTGCCAGCAGTCGGACAGGGGCGGGAAATCAGCCCCAGCATTTT; cdr3_aa: CASSRTGAGNQPQHF
v_call: TRBV6-4; clone_size: NA; j_call: TRBJ2-1; d_call: TRBD1; cdr3_nt: TGTGCCAGCAGTGACAGGGCAGGGGGCTTAGCTGAGCAGTTCTTC; cdr3_aa: CASSDRAGGLAEQFF
v_call: TRBV7-9; clone_size: NA; j_call: TRBJ2-3; d_call: NA; cdr3_nt: TGTGCCAGCAGCTTAGGGTCTACGGGAGCGGACACGCAGTATTTT; cdr3_aa: CASSLGSTGADTQYF
v_call: TRBV3-1/TRBV3-2; clone_size: once; j_call: TRBJ1-2; d_call: NA; cdr3_nt: TGTGCCAGCAGCCAAGGGCTAGGATTCAAGGTAAATGGCTACACCTTC; cdr3_aa: CASSQGLGFKVNGYTF
v_call: TRBV18; clone_size: NA; j_call: TRBJ1-2; d_call: NA; cdr3_nt: TGTGCCAGCTCATATACACTCCCGAGGGACTATGGCTACACCTTC; cdr3_aa: CASSYTLPRDYGYTF
v_call: TRBV11-2; clone_size: NA; j_call: TRBJ2-1; d_call: TRBD2; cdr3_nt: TGTGCCAGCAGCCCTCTAGCGGGGGGGACCTACAATGAGCAGTTCTTC; cdr3_aa: CASSPLAGGTYNEQFF
v_call: TRBV21-1; clone_size: NA; j_call: TRBJ1-5; d_call: NA; cdr3_nt: TGTGCCAGCAGCAAAGTCCCCCTCAACGGAGGCAATCAGCCCCAGCATTTT; cdr3_aa: CASSKVPLNGGNQPQHF
v_call: TRBV7-9; clone_size: NA; j_call: TRBJ2-7; d_call: NA; cdr3_nt: TGTGCCAGCAGCTTAGATAGGGGACTCACGTACGAGCAGTACTTC; cdr3_aa: CASSLDRGLTYEQYF
v_call: TRBV9; clone_size: NA; j_call: TRBJ2-3; d_call: NA; cdr3_nt: TGTGCCAGCAGCGCAGGAGGGACTAGCACAGATACGCAGTATTTT; cdr3_aa: CASSAGGTSTDTQYF
v_call: TRBV27; clone_size: NA; j_call: TRBJ2-5; d_call: NA; cdr3_nt: TGTGCCAGCAGTTTCGAGTACCAAGAGACCCAGTACTTC; cdr3_aa: CASSFEYQETQYF
v_call: TRBV19; clone_size: NA; j_call: TRBJ2-3; d_call: TRBD2; cdr3_nt: TGTGCCAGTAGTACACCCCTAGCGGGGGGGACAGATACGCAGTATTTT; cdr3_aa: CASSTPLAGGTDTQYF
v_call: TRBV2; clone_size: NA; j_call: TRBJ1-5; d_call: TRBD1; cdr3_nt: TGTGCCAGCAGCGAAGCCGGGACAGTCAATCAGCCCCAGCATTTT; cdr3_aa: CASSEAGTVNQPQHF
v_call: TRBV6-2/TRBV6-3; clone_size: few; j_call: TRBJ2-2; d_call: NA; cdr3_nt: TGTGCCAGCAGTTACGCGGACACCGGGGAGCTGTTTTTT; cdr3_aa: CASSYADTGELFF
v_call: TRBV27; clone_size: NA; j_call: TRBJ2-7; d_call: TRBD1; cdr3_nt: TGTGCCAGCAGTGCGACGACAGGGGCCTACGAGCAGTACTTC; cdr3_aa: CASSATTGAYEQYF
v_call: TRBV19; clone_size: NA; j_call: TRBJ2-7; d_call: TRBD1; cdr3_nt: TGTGCCAGTAGTCCCGGGACAGGGGGAGTCTACGAGCAGTACTTC; cdr3_aa: CASSPGTGGVYEQYF
v_call: TRBV6-5; clone_size: NA; j_call: TRBJ2-5; d_call: TRBD2; cdr3_nt: TGTGCCAGCAGCCCGCGGGGGGCTGGAGAGACCCAGTACTTC; cdr3_aa: CASSPRGAGETQYF
v_call: TRBV10-2; clone_size: NA; j_call: TRBJ1-5; d_call: TRBD1; cdr3_nt: TGCGCCAGCAGTGAAACAGGGGGTCTAAATCAGCCCCAGCATTTT; cdr3_aa: CASSETGGLNQPQHF
v_call: TRBV6-2/TRBV6-3; clone_size: NA; j_call: TRBJ1-1; d_call: NA; cdr3_nt: TGTGCCAGCAGTAACGGGGCGGGGGCCCGGACTTTCTTT; cdr3_aa: CASSNGAGARTFF
v_call: TRBV4-1; clone_size: NA; j_call: TRBJ2-3; d_call: TRBD2; cdr3_nt: TGCGCCAGCAGCCAAGTTTTAGCGGGGGGGCCAGATACGCAGTATTTT; cdr3_aa: CASSQVLAGGPDTQYF
v_call: TRBV5-1; clone_size: NA; j_call: TRBJ2-3; d_call: NA; cdr3_nt: TGCGCCAGCAGCTTGGGGGCCTTTAGCACAGATACGCAGTATTTT; cdr3_aa: CASSLGAFSTDTQYF
v_call: TRBV6-5; clone_size: few; j_call: TRBJ1-5; d_call: TRBD1; cdr3_nt: TGTGCCACCCGGGGACAGGGCGGCAATCAGCCCCAGCATTTT; cdr3_aa: CATRGQGGNQPQHF
v_call: TRBV7-9; clone_size: NA; j_call: TRBJ1-2; d_call: NA; cdr3_nt: TGTGCCAGCAGCTCCCTTGGCTACACCTTC; cdr3_aa: CASSSLGYTF
v_call: TRBV21-1; clone_size: once; j_call: TRBJ1-4; d_call: NA; cdr3_nt: TGTGCCAGCAGCATTGTGGACAGGGGGCGCGAGGATGAAAAACTGTTTTTT; cdr3_aa: CASSIVDRGREDEKLFF
v_call: TRBV27; clone_size: NA; j_call: TRBJ2-1; d_call: TRBD1; cdr3_nt: TGTGCCAGCAGTGCCCGGGACAGATACAATGAGCAGTTCTTC; cdr3_aa: CASSARDRYNEQFF
v_call: TRBV5-6; clone_size: NA; j_call: TRBJ2-5; d_call: TRBD1; cdr3_nt: TGTGCCAGCAGCCCGGGGACAGTTCAAGAGACCCAGTACTTC; cdr3_aa: CASSPGTVQETQYF
v_call: TRBV6-5; clone_size: NA; j_call: TRBJ2-1; d_call: NA; cdr3_nt: TGTGCCAGCAGTTACTCTCCAAACAATGAGCAGTTCTTC; cdr3_aa: CASSYSPNNEQFF
v_call: TRBV5-1; clone_size: NA; j_call: TRBJ1-3; d_call: NA; cdr3_nt: TGCGCCAGCAGCTTGGCAAGCCCCAGGTCAGGAAACACCATATATTTT; cdr3_aa: CASSLASPRSGNTIYF
v_call: TRBV5-4; clone_size: NA; j_call: TRBJ2-7; d_call: NA; cdr3_nt: TGTGCCAGCAGCTTGAACAACTACGAGCAGTACTTC; cdr3_aa: CASSLNNYEQYF
v_call: TRBV4-1; clone_size: NA; j_call: TRBJ1-2; d_call: NA; cdr3_nt: TGCGCCAGCAGCCAACTAGGACAGCTCCTCTATGGCTACACCTTC; cdr3_aa: CASSQLGQLLYGYTF
v_call: TRBV19; clone_size: NA; j_call: TRBJ1-2; d_call: NA; cdr3_nt: TGTGCCAGTAGTATAGATCCTGTCTATGGCTACACCTTC; cdr3_aa: CASSIDPVYGYTF
v_call: TRBV6-2/TRBV6-3; clone_size: NA; j_call: TRBJ1-6; d_call: TRBD1; cdr3_nt: TGTGCCAGCAGTACAGGGGCGGATAATTCACCCCTCCACTTT; cdr3_aa: CASSTGADNSPLHF
v_call: TRBV27; clone_size: NA; j_call: TRBJ1-5; d_call: NA; cdr3_nt: TGTGCCAGCAGTTTAGTGTCCGTTGGGGGGTATCAGCCCCAGCATTTT; cdr3_aa: CASSLVSVGGYQPQHF